This T cell receptor (beta chain) was identified during a study of T cell repertoires in cytomegalovirus infection. Study-level background: Signatures in public TCR beta sequences pointed to both CMV infection and matching HLA type. General study findings and limits: Carriage of CMV together with the relevant HLA was identifiable through cumulative public TCR beta family frequency.

This clonotype was seen at least ten times. Its antigen is not identified. In TCRdb, the reads were re-called with MiXCR into one record per CDR3 protein. The sample yields some 200,000 distinct CDR3 sequences, approximately 19% seen once. This CDR3 spans 13 amino acids. Germline values: CDR1 SGHAT, CDR2 FQNNGV. V lost 2 bases, J lost 2 bases, and 7 bases lay in between. The receptor's source is a human donor in good health (CMV status not recorded). Some clones in this sample may be carry-over from other donors' samples. Sequenced: PBMCs. The chain uses TRBV11-2 and TRBJ2-7; D is unresolved. CDR3 sequence (DNA): TGTGCCAGCAGCTTATTACAGACCTACGAGCAGTACTTC. Encoded protein: CASSLLQTYEQYF.